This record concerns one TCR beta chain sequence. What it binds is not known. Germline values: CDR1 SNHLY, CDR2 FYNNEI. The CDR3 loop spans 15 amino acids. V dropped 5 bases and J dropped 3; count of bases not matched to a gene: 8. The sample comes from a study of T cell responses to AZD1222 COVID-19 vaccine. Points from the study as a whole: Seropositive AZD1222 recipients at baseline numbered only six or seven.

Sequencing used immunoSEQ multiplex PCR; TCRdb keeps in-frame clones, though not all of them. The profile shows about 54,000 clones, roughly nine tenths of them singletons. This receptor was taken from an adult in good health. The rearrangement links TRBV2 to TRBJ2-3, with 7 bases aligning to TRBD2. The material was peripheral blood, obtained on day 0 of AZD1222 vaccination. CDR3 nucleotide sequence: TGTGCCAGCAGTAAAGGGACTAAAACTACAGATACGCAGTATTTT. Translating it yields CASSKGTKTTDTQYF.